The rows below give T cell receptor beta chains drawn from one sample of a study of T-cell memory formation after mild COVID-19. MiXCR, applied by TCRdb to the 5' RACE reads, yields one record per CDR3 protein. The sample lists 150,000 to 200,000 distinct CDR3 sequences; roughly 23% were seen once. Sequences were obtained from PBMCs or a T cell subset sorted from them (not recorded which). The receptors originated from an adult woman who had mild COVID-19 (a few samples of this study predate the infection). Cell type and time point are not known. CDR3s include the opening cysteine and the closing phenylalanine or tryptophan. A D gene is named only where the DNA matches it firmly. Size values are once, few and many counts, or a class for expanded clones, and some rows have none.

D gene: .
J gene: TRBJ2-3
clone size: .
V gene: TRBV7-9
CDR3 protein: CASSLEGRWTDTQYF
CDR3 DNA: TGTGCCAGCAGCTTAGAGGGGCGCTGGACAGATACGCAGTATTTT

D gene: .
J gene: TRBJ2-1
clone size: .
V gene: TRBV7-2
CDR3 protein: CASSLRGGSYNEQFF
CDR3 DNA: TGTGCCAGCAGCTTACGTGGCGGGTCCTACAATGAGCAGTTCTTC

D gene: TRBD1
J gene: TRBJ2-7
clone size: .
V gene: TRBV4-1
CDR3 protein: CASSPRDRDGGEQYF
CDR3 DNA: TGCGCCAGCAGCCCCCGGGACAGGGATGGGGGAGAGCAGTACTTC

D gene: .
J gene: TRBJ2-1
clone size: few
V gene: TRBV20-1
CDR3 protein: CSARTNSYNEQFF
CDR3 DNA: TGCAGTGCTAGAACCAATTCCTACAATGAGCAGTTCTTC

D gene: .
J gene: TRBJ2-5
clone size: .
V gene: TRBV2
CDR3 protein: CASSEYGVQETQYF
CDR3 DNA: TGTGCCAGCAGTGAATACGGGGTCCAAGAGACCCAGTACTTC

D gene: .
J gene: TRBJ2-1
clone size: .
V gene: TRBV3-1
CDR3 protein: CASSHTGTNPYNEQFF
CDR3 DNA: TGTGCCAGCAGCCATACCGGGACAAACCCCTACAATGAGCAGTTCTTC

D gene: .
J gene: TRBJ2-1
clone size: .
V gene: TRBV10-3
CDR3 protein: CAISETGVDNNEQFF
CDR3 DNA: TGTGCCATCAGTGAAACTGGGGTCGACAACAATGAGCAGTTCTTC

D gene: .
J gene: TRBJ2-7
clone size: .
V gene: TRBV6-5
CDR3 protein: CASSYSGTSYEQYF
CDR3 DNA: TGTGCCAGCAGTTACTCTGGCACCTCCTACGAGCAGTACTTC

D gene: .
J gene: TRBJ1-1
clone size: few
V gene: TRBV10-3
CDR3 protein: CAISGREENTEAFF
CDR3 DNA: TGTGCCATCAGTGGTCGAGAAGAAAACACTGAAGCTTTCTTT

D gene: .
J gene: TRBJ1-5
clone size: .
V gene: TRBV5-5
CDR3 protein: CASSPNPPQPQHF
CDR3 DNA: TGTGCCAGCAGCCCCAATCCACCTCAGCCCCAGCATTTT

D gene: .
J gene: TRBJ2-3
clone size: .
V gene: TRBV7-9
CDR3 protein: CASSVPGVDTQYF
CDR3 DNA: TGTGCCAGCAGCGTACCGGGAGTGGATACGCAGTATTTT

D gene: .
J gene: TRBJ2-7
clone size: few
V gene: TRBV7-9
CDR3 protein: CASSATTGILSYEQYF
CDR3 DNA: TGTGCCAGCAGCGCCACAACAGGGATCCTATCCTACGAGCAGTACTTC

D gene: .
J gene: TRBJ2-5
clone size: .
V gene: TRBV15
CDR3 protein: CATSRVEQSETQYF
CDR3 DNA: TGTGCCACCAGCAGAGTTGAACAGTCGGAGACCCAGTACTTC

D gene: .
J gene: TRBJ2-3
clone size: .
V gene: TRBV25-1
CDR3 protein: CASSPRGRVEDTQYF
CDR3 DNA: TGTGCCAGCAGCCCCAGAGGCAGGGTTGAAGATACGCAGTATTTT

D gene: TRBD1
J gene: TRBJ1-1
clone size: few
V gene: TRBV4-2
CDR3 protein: CASSQRKGANTEAFF
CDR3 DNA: TGTGCCAGCAGCCAACGTAAGGGGGCGAACACTGAAGCTTTCTTT

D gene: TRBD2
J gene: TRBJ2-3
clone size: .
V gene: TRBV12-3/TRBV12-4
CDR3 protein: CASLSGGTDTQYF
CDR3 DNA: TGTGCCAGCTTGAGCGGGGGCACAGATACGCAGTATTTT